This T cell receptor (beta chain) was captured by sequencing in a study of T-cell memory formation after mild COVID-19. Overall study findings and caveats: The study found contracting CD4+ clones mainly in CM and EM and contracting CD8+ clones in EMRA. Whereas later expanders leaned CD4+, clones contracting day 15 to 85 showed a balanced CD4/CD8 makeup. The SARS-CoV-2 specificity of second-wave clones reaching peak at day 37 remained unverified.

With constant-segment primers, 5'RACE yielded cDNA libraries of TCR alpha and TCR beta that carried sample barcodes and UMIs. TCRdb redid the calling of the 5' RACE reads with MiXCR, one entry per CDR3 protein. The sample carries about 150,000 distinct CDR3 sequences, approximately 25% recorded once. The sample holds a few counts of this clonotype. Its cognate antigen is unknown. The specimen was PBMCs or a T cell subset sorted from them (not recorded which). The sequence was collected from an adult woman who had mild COVID-19 (a few samples of this study predate the infection). Cell type and time point are not known.

Here the CDR3 reads CASSDGLLNEQFF. CDR3 in DNA: TGCGCCAGCAGCGATGGACTCCTCAATGAGCAGTTCTTC. The V call is TRBV5-1, the J call TRBJ2-1; TRBD2 might be the D (5 bases). Trimming stripped 4 bases from V and 6 bases from J, with 11 bases between. The V gene's germline CDR1 is SGHRS and CDR2 YFSETQ. The CDR3 is made up of 13 amino acids.